The present entry profiles one T cell receptor (beta chain) with its context. Per the study methods: Amplification from reference gene primers served as the basis for estimated nucleated cell counts. Some clones are missing from TCRdb's copy, which holds only in-frame ones; the method was immunoSEQ multiplex PCR. From that table come the V and J calls and clone size; the DNA was used to work out D and trimming. The profile shows under 300,000 clones, more than 65% of them singletons. The CDR3 loop spans 15 amino acids. These data belong to a study of blood T cell repertoires in COVID-19. Study-wide context: There were acute and convalescent COVID-19 samples, and they came from the United States, Italy and Spain. From T cells, B-cell-depleted T cells, or PBMCs came the material, which was cDNA or gDNA.

The receptor was derived from a woman in her 40s who had recovered from COVID-19. The material sequenced was peripheral blood. The chain is built from TRBV21-1 and TRBJ2-7; TRBD1, the table's D call, was not compared with the DNA. TRBV21-1 constitutes a pseudogene. Here the CDR3 reads CASSKTRQGGYEQYF. Here the CDR3 DNA reads TGTGCCAGCAGCAAAACGAGACAGGGGGGATACGAGCAGTACTTC.